These 2 T cell receptor beta chains were sequenced from one sample in a study of cytomegalovirus exposure and HLA in healthy donors. PCR used 60 Vbeta primers and 13 Jbeta primers. Repertoires were generated with immunoSEQ multiplex PCR, while TCRdb's copy carries only in-frame clones and drops some. The data show some 96,000 clones, with about 75% seen just once and around 7% held by the top ten. The specimen was PBMCs. These receptor sequences come from a man aged 40-49 years in good health and CMV-seropositive.

This rearrangement joins TRBV19 to TRBJ1-1; the D is unclear. The CDR3 is 12 amino acids. Germline V gives CDR1 LNHDA, CDR2 SQIVND (reference sequence). Trimming stripped 3 bases from V and 11 bases from J, with 13 bases between. CDR3 in amino acids: CASSIPAGRAFF. In nucleotides, the CDR3 is TGTGCCAGTAGTATTCCGGCGGGTAGGGCTTTCTTT.

The chain uses TRBV6-5 and TRBJ2-3; possibly TRBD2 for D (6 bases). The germline V gene has CDR1 MNHEY and CDR2 SVGAGI. V was trimmed by 3 bases and J by 5 bases, leaving 15 bases between them. This CDR3 has 15 amino acids. The CDR3 region is CASSYLTSMQDTQYF. In DNA form, the CDR3 reads TGTGCCAGCAGTTATCTGACTAGTATGCAAGATACGCAGTATTTT.